The source of this T cell receptor (beta chain) is a study of technical replicates of blood from a handful of donors (dated 2017 in TCRdb). This clone was seen a single time. Its antigen has not been determined. Base qualities are missing; no much larger clone stands one base away. The V end loses 8 bases and the J end loses 0 bases, and a stretch of 16 bases separates them. CDR1 is given as SGHTA and CDR2 as FQGNSA, both from the germline V gene. Taken from cysteine to phenylalanine, the CDR3 has 15 residues. Only the CDR3 part of the read is kept: 45 bases, read in frame from the first base. The library was generated by the immunoSEQ multiplex PCR assay. This immuneACCESS table, as held by TCRdb, lists in-frame sequences with V and J called but not all clones. Of the missing ones, under half trace to an unresolved V gene in checked studies; the others have no known cause. Across this sample there are tens of thousands of clones, with 85% to 95% seen only once. Jointly, the top ten make up 0.34% of the sample.

The sequence is built from TRBV7-2 and TRBJ1-2, with no confident D gene call. This TCR was recovered from a human donor in good health. Sequenced sample: T cells isolated from PBMCs. The DNA reads TGTGCCAGCGTGAGACGACAAACCACTAACTATGGCTACACCTTC. Its translation reads: CASVRRQTTNYGYTF. With the portions outside the CDR3 filled from the reference TRBV7-2 and TRBJ1-2 genes, the complete variable region becomes GAGVSQSPSNKVTEKGKDVELRCDPISGHTALYWYRQSLGQGLEFLIYFQGNSAPDKSGLPSDRFSAERTGGSVSTLTIQRTQQEDSAVYLCASVRRQTTNYGYTFGSGTRLTVV.